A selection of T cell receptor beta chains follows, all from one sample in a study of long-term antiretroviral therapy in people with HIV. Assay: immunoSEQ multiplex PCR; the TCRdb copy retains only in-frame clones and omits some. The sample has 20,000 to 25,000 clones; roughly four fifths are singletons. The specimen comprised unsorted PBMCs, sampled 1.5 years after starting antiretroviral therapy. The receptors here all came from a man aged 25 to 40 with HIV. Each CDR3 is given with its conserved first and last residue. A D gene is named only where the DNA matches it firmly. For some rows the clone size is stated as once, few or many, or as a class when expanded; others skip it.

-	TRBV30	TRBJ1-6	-	TGTGCCTGGAGTATGAATTCACCCCTCCACTTT	CAWSMNSPLHF
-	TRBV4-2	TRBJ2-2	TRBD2	TGTGCCAGCAGCCAAGCGGGAGGGGACACCGGGGAGCTGTTTTTT	CASSQAGGDTGELFF
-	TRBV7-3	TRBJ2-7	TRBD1	TGTGCCAGCAGCTTAAAGGGACAGGGTTCCTACGAGCAGTACTTC	CASSLKGQGSYEQYF
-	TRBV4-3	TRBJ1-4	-	TGCGCCAGCAGCCAAGATAGGGCGGCTAATGAAAAACTGTTTTTT	CASSQDRAANEKLFF
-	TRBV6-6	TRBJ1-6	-	TGTGCCAGCAGTTACCTAGCGGACGATTCACCCCTCCACTTT	CASSYLADDSPLHF
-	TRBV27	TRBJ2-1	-	TGTGCCAGCCATGAGCAGTTCTTC	CASHEQFF
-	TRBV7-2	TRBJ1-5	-	TGTGCCAGCAGCTTAGAGGGCGGAATCAATCAGCCCCAGCATTTT	CASSLEGGINQPQHF
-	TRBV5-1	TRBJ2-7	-	TGCGCCAGCAGCCCGGAGGGCAGGGGGATAGACGAGCAGTACTTC	CASSPEGRGIDEQYF
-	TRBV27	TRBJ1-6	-	TGTGCCAGCAGCCCCGTAGCGAGCTCCTATAATTCACCCCTCCACTTT	CASSPVASSYNSPLHF
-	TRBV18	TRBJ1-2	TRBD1	TGTGCCAGCTCACCTTACAGGGGTTGGCGGGGCTACACCTTC	CASSPYRGWRGYTF
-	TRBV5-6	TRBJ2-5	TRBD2	TGTGCCAGCAGCTTGGTCACGGCGGGAGGAGGTCAAGAGACCCAGTACTTC	CASSLVTAGGGQETQYF
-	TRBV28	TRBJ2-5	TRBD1	TGTGTCTCGGGACAGGTGGGAGAGACCCAGTACTTC	CVSGQVGETQYF
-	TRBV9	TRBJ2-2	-	TGTGCCAGCAGCGGAGAGCGGTGGGGGAACACCGGGGAGCTGTTTTTT	CASSGERWGNTGELFF
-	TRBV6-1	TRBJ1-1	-	TGTGCCAGTCCAAAGAGAGACTTGAACACTGAAGCTTTCTTT	CASPKRDLNTEAFF
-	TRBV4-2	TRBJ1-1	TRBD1	TGTGCCAGCAGCCAATGGACAGGGGGGACTGAAGCTTTCTTT	CASSQWTGGTEAFF
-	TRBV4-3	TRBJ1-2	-	TGCGCCAGCAGTTCCAGTCGGTTCCTCTATGGCTACACCTTC	CASSSSRFLYGYTF
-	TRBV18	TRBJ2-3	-	TGTGCCAGCTCACCATTATCCGGCACAGATACGCAGTATTTT	CASSPLSGTDTQYF
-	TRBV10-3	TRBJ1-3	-	TGTGCCGCAAACCCTGACAGAGTCTCTGGAAACACCATATATTTT	CAANPDRVSGNTIYF
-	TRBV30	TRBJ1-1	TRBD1	TGTGCCTGGAGGGGAAGGTCAGGGGGGGGCACTGAAGCTTTCTTT	CAWRGRSGGGTEAFF
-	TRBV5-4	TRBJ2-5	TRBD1	TGTGCCAGCAGCCAAGGGACAGACCAAGAGACCCAGTACTTC	CASSQGTDQETQYF
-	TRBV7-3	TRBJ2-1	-	TGTGCCAGCAGCTTAGCCACTTACAATGAGCAGTTCTTC	CASSLATYNEQFF
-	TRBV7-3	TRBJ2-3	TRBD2	TGTGCCAGCAGCCTAGGACTAGCGGGGGGGTCAGATACGCAGTATTTT	CASSLGLAGGSDTQYF
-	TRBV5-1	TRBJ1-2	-	TGCGCCAGCAGCTTGTTACCCCCGGCAGGTCTAGCTAACTATGGCTACACCTTC	CASSLLPPAGLANYGYTF
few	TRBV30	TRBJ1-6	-	TGTGCCTGGCGTAAGATGTTGAATTCACCCCTCCACTTT	CAWRKMLNSPLHF